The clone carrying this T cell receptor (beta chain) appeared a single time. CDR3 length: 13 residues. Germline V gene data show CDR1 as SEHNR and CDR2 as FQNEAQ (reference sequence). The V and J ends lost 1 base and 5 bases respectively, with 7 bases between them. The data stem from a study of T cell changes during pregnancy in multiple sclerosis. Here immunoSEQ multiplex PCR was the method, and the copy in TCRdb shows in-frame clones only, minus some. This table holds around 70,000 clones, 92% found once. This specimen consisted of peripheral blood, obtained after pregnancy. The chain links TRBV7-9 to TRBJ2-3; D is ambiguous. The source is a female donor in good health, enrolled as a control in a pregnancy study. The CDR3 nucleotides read TGTGCCAGCAGCTTAGTTCCGGGAGATACGCAGTATTTT. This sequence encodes CASSLVPGDTQYF.